In this sample, the clone carrying this TCR beta chain turned up once. The table came from immunoSEQ multiplex PCR; TCRdb's copy has only in-frame clones and leaves some out. The sample holds hundreds of thousands of clones, 85% to 90% seen once. This sample stems from a study of blood T cell repertoires in COVID-19. Study context: The analysed material was cDNA or gDNA that came from T cells, B-cell-depleted T cells, or PBMCs.

This clonotype was sampled from a man in his late teens or twenties with COVID-19, enrolled during active disease. Material for sequencing was peripheral blood.

Written as DNA, the CDR3 is TGTGCCACCAGCAGAGCTAGCGGGAGGAATGAGCAGTTCTTC. Amino acids: CATSRASGRNEQFF. The chain carries TRBV15 and TRBJ2-1; 11 bases are a match to TRBD2. V was pared by 1 base and J by 7 bases, with 0 bases of the junction left unmatched. Per germline, CDR1 LNHNV and CDR2 YYDKDF (reference sequence). This CDR3 spans 14 amino acids.